The 27 T cell receptor beta chains presented below share a single source sample, sequenced in a study of Graves' ophthalmopathy and Graves' hyperthyroidism (dated by TCRdb to 2016 to 2019). Data came from an Illumina HiSeq 2000. For repertoire sequencing, the TCR beta CDR3 regions were amplified from RNA transcripts. A first-round RT-PCR used HTBI primers with the Qiagen OneStep RT-PCR kit, followed by a second-round multiplex PCR, size selection and purification. TCRdb's own reprocessing of the public reads used fastp at Q25 and MiXCR and kept productive beta chains. Identical CDR3 protein sequences are pooled into one entry, listed with their most common genes and DNA. Recorded for this sample are 450,000 or so distinct CDR3 sequences; over 13% of them occurred a single time. The leading ten clones occupy 8% to 10% of the sample. Sample: blood. These receptors all come from a woman aged 25 to 39 with Graves' ophthalmopathy. Donor details come from another sample of the same person, matched by shared clones.

This clonotype was observed at least ten times. The V call is TRBV7-8, the J call TRBJ2-7, with TRBD1 matching 10 bases. V lost 5 bases, J lost 5 bases, and 18 bases stayed unmatched. Looked up from germline, CDR1 is SGHVS and CDR2 is FQNEAQ. The CDR3 runs to 18 residues. DNA of the CDR3: TGTGCCAGCAGCGATACCGCATCGCGGGACAGGGGAAGCCACGAGCAGTACTTC. Amino acids: CASSDTASRDRGSHEQYF.

The CDR3 loop is CASMEGIGNTEAFF. The CDR3 nucleotides read TGTGCCAGCATGGAGGGAATCGGCAACACTGAAGCTTTCTTT. The chain couples TRBV7-2 to TRBJ1-1, with D uncertain. The germline CDR1 and CDR2 sequences are SGHTA and FQGNSA. The CDR3 runs 14 residues. Trimming took 7 bases from V and 2 from J, leaving 14 bases between them.

This clonotype was detected many times. This rearrangement joins TRBV6-1 to TRBJ1-1; 9 bases agree with TRBD1. J lost 2 bases, V lost 7 bases, and 5 bases had no gene match. CDR1 is MNHNS and CDR2 is SASEGT in the germline V gene. This CDR3 spans 14 amino acids. The CDR3 bases are TGTGCCAGCACCTGGGACAGGGCTAACACTGAAGCTTTCTTT. The encoded protein is CASTWDRANTEAFF.

This clonotype was found many times. This rearrangement joins TRBV6-1 to TRBJ1-5, with TRBD1 identical over 9 bases. Germline V CDR1 and CDR2: MNHNS, SASEGT. V lost 6 bases, J lost 2 bases, and 2 bases stayed unmatched. CDR3 length: 14 residues. The CDR3 nucleotides read TGTGCCAGCAGCGACAGGGGGGGCAATCAGCCCCAGCATTTT. As protein: CASSDRGGNQPQHF.

This clonotype appeared once. Compared with germline, one end of the junction differs, possibly owing to a read error. The J gene is TRBJ1-2, the V gene TRBV6-1; no definite D call. CDR3 length: 14 amino acids. Germline loops: CDR1 MNHNS, CDR2 SASEGT. CDR3 protein: CASSLRVTNYGYTF. The CDR3 DNA sequence: TGTGCCAGCAGTCTTCGGGTCACTAACTATGGTTACACCTTC.

The sample holds many counts of this clonotype. The chain combines TRBV12-3 or TRBV12-4 with TRBJ2-7, with a weak D call TRBD2 (5 bases). The V gene lost 3 bases and the J gene lost 3 bases, with 12 bases spanning the gap. CDR3 length: 14 residues. For the CDR3, the DNA is TGTGCCAGCAGTTTTAAGGTCGGGGACTACGAGCAGTACTTC. Translated, it gives CASSFKVGDYEQYF.

Many counts were recorded for this clonotype. The CDR3 loop is CASSYSTLAGETTQYF. In DNA, the CDR3 is TGTGCCAGCAGTTACTCGACCCTAGCGGGGGAAACGACCCAGTACTTC. This chain connects TRBV6-5 to TRBJ2-5; 10 nucleotides line up with TRBD2. The germline V gene encodes CDR1 MNHEY and CDR2 SVGAGI. The CDR3 has 16 amino acids. With V trimmed by 0 bases and J by 7 bases, 8 bases remained unmatched.

The table lists this clonotype with many counts. Here the CDR3 reads CASSFGKGRYEQYF. Here the CDR3 DNA reads TGTGCCAGCAGTTTCGGGAAGGGCCGGTACGAGCAGTACTTC. The rearrangement joins TRBV7-9 to TRBJ2-7; D may be TRBD2 (5 bases). V was clipped by 6 bases and J by 4 bases, with 16 bases between them. Germline loops: CDR1 SEHNR, CDR2 FQNEAQ (reference sequence). This CDR3 has 14 amino acids.

Ten or more counts support this clonotype. The chain uses TRBV4-2 and TRBJ1-5; no firm D call. The CDR3 is made up of 13 amino acids. Trimming took off 2 bases at V and 5 bases at J, with 7 bases between the two ends. Germline values: CDR1 LGHNA, CDR2 YNFKEQ. The CDR3 DNA follows: TGTGCCAGCAGCCAACCAGGAGATCAGCCCCAGCATTTT. Translation gives CASSQPGDQPQHF.

In this sample, this clonotype turned up many times. This likely comes from a read error, as the CDR3 has no conserved phenylalanine or tryptophan at its end. The DNA is left out, because the CDR3 cannot be placed on it with certainty; the CDR3 is given as TCRdb lists it. The CDR3 here is CAISEGTDIAL. The chain uses TRBV10-3 and TRBJ1-2; no check of the table's D call, TRBD1, against the DNA was made. From its first to its last residue, the CDR3 has 11 amino acids. Germline V lookup: CDR1 ENHRY, CDR2 SYGVKD.

At least ten counts were recorded for this clonotype. The chain carries TRBV6-2 or TRBV6-3 and TRBJ2-4; 7 positions agree with TRBD2. CDR3 length: 14 amino acids. V shed 4 bases and J 14 bases; nucleotides not matched to a gene: 14. Per the germline V gene, CDR1 is MNHEY and CDR2 is SVGEGT. The chain's CDR3 is CASSSGLVGLTKYF. CDR3 DNA sequence: TGTGCCAGCAGTTCTGGACTAGTGGGCCTTACTAAGTACTTC.

The gene calls are TRBV30 and TRBJ1-1; D not resolved. Germline V CDR1 and CDR2: GTSNPN, SVGIG (reference sequence). The V gene lost 3 bases and the J gene lost 0 bases, with 11 bases spanning the gap. CDR3 length: 14 residues. The CDR3 DNA is TGTGCCTGGAGAATATCGCAGATGAACACTGAAGCTTTCTTT. Amino acids: CAWRISQMNTEAFF.

This clonotype has a count of ten or more. The gene calls are TRBV25-1 and TRBJ2-5; a possible D gene is TRBD1 (7 bases). The V end was cut by 5 bases, the J end by 3 bases, with 22 bases between. This CDR3 contains 17 residues. CDR1 and CDR2 from the germline V gene are MGHDK and SYGVNS. The CDR3: CASSQRRGETGKETQYF. In DNA, the CDR3 is TGTGCCAGCAGTCAAAGGAGGGGGGAGACAGGGAAAGAGACCCAGTACTTC.

This clonotype was seen ten or more times. This chain joins TRBV6-2 or TRBV6-3 and TRBJ2-5, with D possibly matching TRBD2 (6 bases). With 3 bases removed from V and 1 base from J, the gap between germline ends came to 9 bases. CDR1 is MNHEY and CDR2 is SVGEGT in the germline V gene. The CDR3 has 14 residues. The CDR3 DNA reads TGTGCCAGCAGTTATCGGGGGAGCCAAGAGACCCAGTACTTC. Translated, it gives CASSYRGSQETQYF.

DNA for the CDR3: TGTGCCAGCAGTTACTCGGGGCAGGGGGCAATCGGGAATCAGCCCCAGCATTTT. It specifies CASSYSGQGAIGNQPQHF. The chain carries TRBV6-2 or TRBV6-3 and TRBJ1-5; TRBD1 matches 8 bases. This CDR3 has 18 amino acids. Germline CDR1 is MNHEY and CDR2 is SVGEGT. V lost 0 bases, J lost 4 bases, and 11 bases stayed unmatched.

This clonotype was observed at least ten times. The rearrangement uses TRBV28 and TRBJ2-7; possible D gene TRBD1, 5 bases. Germline loops: CDR1 MDHEN, CDR2 SYDVKM. The CDR3 runs to 14 residues. The V end was cut by 2 bases, the J end by 4 bases, with 12 bases between. CDR3 protein: CASSLLTRAYEQYF. CDR3 DNA sequence: TGTGCCAGCAGTTTACTTACCAGGGCGTACGAGCAGTACTTC.

This clonotype was counted at least ten times. The chain carries TRBV30 and TRBJ1-1, with D uncertain. Germline V gene lookup returns CDR1 GTSNPN and CDR2 SVGIG (reference sequence). Trimming cost V 5 bases and J 9 bases, with 13 bases left between them. This CDR3 region has 11 residues. CDR3 coding DNA: TGTGCCTGGGAACAGCTGCGGCAAGCTTTCTTT. Residues: CAWEQLRQAFF.

This clonotype was recorded at least ten times. This rearrangement joins TRBV6-5 to TRBJ2-2, with D maybe TRBD2 (6 bases). Germline V gene lookup returns CDR1 MNHEY and CDR2 SVGAGI. V lost 3 bases and J lost 5, with 16 bases in between. The CDR3 covers 16 residues. The CDR3 protein is CASSYWGDRRTGELFF. The CDR3, as DNA: TGTGCCAGCAGTTATTGGGGGGATCGAAGGACCGGGGAGCTGTTTTTT.

This clonotype was detected ten times or more. The chain uses TRBV15 and TRBJ2-7; D unresolved. This CDR3 has 14 amino acids. Germline CDR1 reads LNHNV; CDR2 reads YYDKDF (reference sequence). V gave up 1 base and J gave up 3 bases, with 10 bases separating them. The CDR3 DNA reads as TGTGCCACCAGCAGAGGACTTTCCGACTACGAGCAGTACTTC. It yields the protein CATSRGLSDYEQYF.

This clonotype was seen at least ten times. CDR3 nucleotides: TGTGCCAGCAGTTTGACCGGGACAGGTAGTGGCACTGAAGCTTTCTTT. Protein product: CASSLTGTGSGTEAFF. The chain carries TRBV28 and TRBJ1-1; 8 positions match TRBD1. In germline, CDR1 is MDHEN, CDR2 SYDVKM. The V gene end was trimmed by 3 bases and the J gene end by 4 bases; junction bases not matched to a gene: 10. This CDR3 comprises 16 residues.

The chain has TRBV6-5 and TRBJ2-7; 9 bases are a match to TRBD1. The junction had 4 bases not matched to a gene; V was cut back by 2 bases and J by 2 bases. Per germline, CDR1 MNHEY and CDR2 SVGAGI. CDR3 length equals 15 residues. CDR3 in amino acids: CASSYGDRVTYEQYF. CDR3 bases: TGTGCCAGCAGTTACGGGGACAGGGTAACCTACGAGCAGTACTTC.

At least ten counts were recorded for this clonotype. The chain couples TRBV28 to TRBJ2-7, with D perhaps matching TRBD1 or TRBD2 (6 bases each). Germline V gives CDR1 MDHEN, CDR2 SYDVKM. The V end was cut by 6 bases, the J end by 3 bases, with 15 bases between. This CDR3 comprises 14 residues. In nucleotides, the CDR3 is TGTGCCAGCAGCCCGCCGGGGGCCTTCTACGAGCAGTACTTC. It yields the protein CASSPPGAFYEQYF.

This sequence joins TRBV11-1 and TRBJ1-5; D is possibly TRBD1 (6 bases). The germline CDR1 and CDR2 sequences are SGHAT and FQDESV (reference sequence). This CDR3 is built from 18 residues. The V and J ends lost 7 bases and 0 bases respectively, with 22 bases between them. The CDR3 sequence: CASTRTPGHKNSNQPQHF. In nucleotides, the CDR3 is TGTGCCAGCACCCGAACGCCGGGACATAAGAATAGCAATCAGCCCCAGCATTTT.

The table lists this clonotype with many counts. V gene TRBV6-1 combines with J gene TRBJ1-5; no firm D call. The germline gives CDR1 MNHNS, CDR2 SASEGT. The ends were cut back, 10 bases at V and 0 bases at J, with 13 bases in the middle. CDR3 length: 14 residues. As DNA, the CDR3 is TGTGCCACCGGGTTTGCCACTAGCAATCAGCCCCAGCATTTT. It yields the protein CATGFATSNQPQHF.

Ten or more counts support this clonotype. The chain is built from TRBV15 and TRBJ2-5; D not resolved. Trimming took 0 bases from V and 2 from J, leaving 10 bases between them. Germline lookup yields CDR1 LNHNV and CDR2 YYDKDF (reference sequence). The CDR3 covers 15 residues. CDR3 protein: CATSRDPGRQETQYF. Here the CDR3 DNA reads TGTGCCACCAGCAGAGATCCAGGCAGACAAGAGACCCAGTACTTC.

This clonotype was observed a handful of times. The CDR3 loop is CASMPKRSGTWTLAKNIQYF. In DNA form, the CDR3 reads TGTGCCAGCATGCCCAAACGTAGCGGGACTTGGACACTAGCCAAAAACATTCAGTACTTC. This rearrangement joins TRBV27 to TRBJ2-4; 8 nucleotides line up with TRBD2. Germline V gives CDR1 MNHEY, CDR2 SMNVEV (reference sequence). This CDR3 has 20 amino acids. Trimming removed 7 bases from V and 0 bases from J; junction bases left unmatched: 20.

This clonotype appeared many times. The chain is built from TRBV6-1 and TRBJ2-7; D is unresolved. Looked up from germline, CDR1 is MNHNS and CDR2 is SASEGT. This CDR3 spans 11 amino acids. Trimming removed 6 bases from V and 3 bases from J, with 6 bases in between. CDR3 residues: CASRNSYEQYF. The CDR3 coding sequence is TGTGCCAGCAGAAATAGCTACGAGCAGTACTTC.